The rows below give T cell receptor beta chains drawn from one sample of a study of blood T cell repertoires in COVID-19. The assay was immunoSEQ multiplex PCR, and TCRdb's table has in-frame clones only and misses some. Of about 290,000 clones in the sample, around four fifths were seen once. Source material: peripheral blood. The source is a woman in her forties or fifties with active or convalescent COVID-19. The CDR3 runs from the conserved cysteine through the conserved F or W. D genes are given only for firm matches. Rows may omit the clone size; those that give it use once, few, many or a size class.

CDR3aa: CASSAGTDPWQETQYF; CDR3nt: TGTGCCAGCAGCGCCGGGACAGACCCGTGGCAAGAGACCCAGTACTTC; d_gene: TRBD1; abundance: NA; j_gene: TRBJ2-5; v_gene: TRBV2
CDR3aa: CASNNYANTGELFF; CDR3nt: TGTGCCAGCAATAACTACGCGAACACCGGGGAGCTGTTTTTT; d_gene: NA; abundance: NA; j_gene: TRBJ2-2; v_gene: TRBV2
CDR3aa: CAISAGTDYGYTF; CDR3nt: TGTGCCATCAGCGCCGGGACAGATTATGGCTACACCTTC; d_gene: TRBD1; abundance: many; j_gene: TRBJ1-2; v_gene: TRBV10-3
CDR3aa: CASGGAPGPYEQYF; CDR3nt: TGTGCCAGCGGGGGCGCCCCGGGCCCCTACGAGCAGTACTTC; d_gene: NA; abundance: NA; j_gene: TRBJ2-7; v_gene: TRBV2
CDR3aa: CATSGALAGESYNEQFF; CDR3nt: TGTGCCACCAGTGGGGCACTAGCGGGAGAATCCTACAATGAGCAGTTCTTC; d_gene: TRBD2; abundance: NA; j_gene: TRBJ2-1; v_gene: TRBV24-1
CDR3aa: CSGLGSMNTEAFF; CDR3nt: TGCAGCGGCCTCGGGTCCATGAACACTGAAGCTTTCTTT; d_gene: NA; abundance: NA; j_gene: TRBJ1-1; v_gene: TRBV29-1
CDR3aa: CASSEYTGWGNEKLFF; CDR3nt: TGTGCCAGCAGTGAATATACAGGGTGGGGTAATGAAAAACTGTTTTTT; d_gene: NA; abundance: NA; j_gene: TRBJ1-4; v_gene: TRBV25-1
CDR3aa: CASSMLTGDGNQPQHF; CDR3nt: TGTGCCAGTAGTATGTTGACAGGGGACGGCAATCAGCCCCAGCATTTT; d_gene: TRBD1; abundance: many; j_gene: TRBJ1-5; v_gene: TRBV19
CDR3aa: CASSIHRVDRWGNQPQHF; CDR3nt: TGTGCCAGTAGTATCCATAGGGTGGACAGATGGGGGAATCAGCCCCAGCATTTT; d_gene: NA; abundance: once; j_gene: TRBJ1-5; v_gene: TRBV19
CDR3aa: CASSLVAARNNLNTEAFF; CDR3nt: TGTGCCAGCAGCTTAGTAGCGGCCAGGAATAACTTGAACACTGAAGCTTTCTTT; d_gene: NA; abundance: NA; j_gene: TRBJ1-1; v_gene: TRBV7-6
CDR3aa: CASSSSRGEQYF; CDR3nt: TGTGCCAGCAGCTCATCCAGGGGCGAGCAGTACTTC; d_gene: NA; abundance: NA; j_gene: TRBJ2-7; v_gene: TRBV3-1/TRBV3-2
CDR3aa: CATSDCPGLAGGPRADTQYF; CDR3nt: TGTGCCACCAGTGATTGTCCGGGACTAGCGGGAGGGCCCCGAGCAGATACGCAGTATTTT; d_gene: TRBD2; abundance: NA; j_gene: TRBJ2-3; v_gene: TRBV24-1
CDR3aa: CASSPNAQPSTDTQYF; CDR3nt: TGTGCCAGCAGCCCCAATGCACAGCCTAGCACAGATACGCAGTATTTT; d_gene: NA; abundance: NA; j_gene: TRBJ2-3; v_gene: TRBV9
CDR3aa: CASNIQGYTEAFF; CDR3nt: TGTGCCAGCAACATCCAGGGGTACACTGAAGCTTTCTTT; d_gene: NA; abundance: NA; j_gene: TRBJ1-1; v_gene: TRBV2
CDR3aa: CACDSFYGYTF; CDR3nt: TGTGCCTGCGACAGTTTCTATGGCTACACCTTC; d_gene: NA; abundance: NA; j_gene: TRBJ1-2; v_gene: TRBV30
CDR3aa: CASSLQSLGGRYEQYF; CDR3nt: TGTGCCAGCAGCTTGCAATCGCTAGGAGGCCGCTACGAGCAGTACTTC; d_gene: NA; abundance: NA; j_gene: TRBJ2-7; v_gene: TRBV5-4
CDR3aa: CASSQELADGNEQFF; CDR3nt: TGCGCCAGCAGCCAAGAATTAGCTGACGGGAATGAGCAGTTCTTC; d_gene: NA; abundance: NA; j_gene: TRBJ2-1; v_gene: TRBV4-1
CDR3aa: CASSLTGTYEQYF; CDR3nt: TGTGCCAGCAGCTTGACAGGGACCTACGAGCAGTACTTC; d_gene: TRBD1; abundance: NA; j_gene: TRBJ2-7; v_gene: TRBV13
CDR3aa: CASSPNRGRYNEQFF; CDR3nt: TGTGCCAGCAGCCCAAACAGGGGACGATACAATGAGCAGTTCTTC; d_gene: TRBD1; abundance: NA; j_gene: TRBJ2-1; v_gene: TRBV7-2
CDR3aa: CASSPRGPQGGGNTIYF; CDR3nt: TGTGCCAGCTCACCGCGGGGGCCGCAAGGAGGAGGAAACACCATATATTTT; d_gene: NA; abundance: NA; j_gene: TRBJ1-3; v_gene: TRBV18
CDR3aa: CASSLGPPGFSGNTIYF; CDR3nt: TGTGCCAGCAGCTTAGGGCCCCCAGGGTTCTCTGGAAACACCATATATTTT; d_gene: NA; abundance: NA; j_gene: TRBJ1-3; v_gene: TRBV7-9
CDR3aa: CASSQEGYEQYF; CDR3nt: TGTGCCAGCTCTCAGGAGGGCTACGAGCAGTACTTC; d_gene: NA; abundance: NA; j_gene: TRBJ2-7; v_gene: TRBV18
CDR3aa: CASSYDRGAYNEQFF; CDR3nt: TGTGCCAGCAGTTACGACAGGGGGGCCTACAATGAGCAGTTCTTC; d_gene: TRBD1; abundance: NA; j_gene: TRBJ2-1; v_gene: TRBV6-5
CDR3aa: CAISGKAGTSGLSSYNEQFF; CDR3nt: TGTGCCATCAGTGGGAAAGCGGGGACTAGCGGACTAAGCTCCTACAATGAGCAGTTCTTC; d_gene: TRBD2; abundance: NA; j_gene: TRBJ2-1; v_gene: TRBV10-3
CDR3aa: CASSYGTGGSSPLHF; CDR3nt: TGTGCCAGCAGCTACGGGACAGGGGGGAGTTCACCCCTCCACTTT; d_gene: TRBD1; abundance: NA; j_gene: TRBJ1-6; v_gene: TRBV14
CDR3aa: CASSPTTGVGYTF; CDR3nt: TGTGCCAGCTCACCTACCACAGGGGTTGGCTACACCTTC; d_gene: TRBD1; abundance: NA; j_gene: TRBJ1-2; v_gene: TRBV18
CDR3aa: CASRGVTGAYLEQYF; CDR3nt: TGTGCCAGCAGGGGGGTGACAGGGGCCTATCTGGAGCAGTACTTC; d_gene: TRBD1; abundance: NA; j_gene: TRBJ2-7; v_gene: TRBV6-5
CDR3aa: CASSIARTSGRALSYNEQFF; CDR3nt: TGTGCCAGTAGTATAGCTCGGACTAGCGGGAGGGCCTTGTCATACAATGAGCAGTTCTTC; d_gene: TRBD2; abundance: NA; j_gene: TRBJ2-1; v_gene: TRBV19
CDR3aa: CASSSRRLAGTNEQFF; CDR3nt: TGTGCCAGCAGCTCCAGACGACTAGCGGGGACGAATGAGCAGTTCTTC; d_gene: TRBD2; abundance: many; j_gene: TRBJ2-1; v_gene: TRBV7-8
CDR3aa: CASSLAGGSTDTQYF; CDR3nt: TGTGCCAGCAGCTTAGCCGGCGGGTCGACAGATACGCAGTATTTT; d_gene: NA; abundance: NA; j_gene: TRBJ2-3; v_gene: TRBV7-3
CDR3aa: CASSVFPLAGTPYEQYF; CDR3nt: TGTGCCAGCAGCGTTTTCCCGCTAGCGGGAACCCCCTACGAGCAGTACTTC; d_gene: TRBD2; abundance: NA; j_gene: TRBJ2-7; v_gene: TRBV9
CDR3aa: CASSLIVRKNEQFF; CDR3nt: TGTGCCAGCAGCTTAATCGTCAGGAAGAATGAGCAGTTCTTC; d_gene: NA; abundance: NA; j_gene: TRBJ2-1; v_gene: TRBV7-2
CDR3aa: CASSLEAGIWGYTF; CDR3nt: TGTGCCAGCAGCTTAGAGGCAGGAATTTGGGGCTACACCTTC; d_gene: NA; abundance: once; j_gene: TRBJ1-2; v_gene: TRBV7-2
CDR3aa: CASSLVPTGSEAFF; CDR3nt: TGTGCCAGCAGCTTGGTTCCGACGGGGAGTGAAGCTTTCTTT; d_gene: NA; abundance: NA; j_gene: TRBJ1-1; v_gene: TRBV5-6
CDR3aa: CASSPKQWTGGRTTGELFF; CDR3nt: TGTGCCAGCAGCCCAAAGCAATGGACGGGAGGGCGGACTACCGGGGAGCTGTTTTTT; d_gene: TRBD2; abundance: NA; j_gene: TRBJ2-2; v_gene: TRBV4-2
CDR3aa: CASSLRTASNTEAFF; CDR3nt: TGTGCCAGCAGTTTAAGAACAGCCTCGAACACTGAAGCTTTCTTT; d_gene: NA; abundance: NA; j_gene: TRBJ1-1; v_gene: TRBV27
CDR3aa: CSVAGLAGSGANVLTF; CDR3nt: TGCAGCGTTGCGGGACTAGCGGGATCTGGGGCCAACGTCCTGACTTTC; d_gene: TRBD2; abundance: NA; j_gene: TRBJ2-6; v_gene: TRBV29-1
CDR3aa: CASSLLSNQPQHF; CDR3nt: TGTGCCAGCAGTTTACTTAGCAATCAGCCCCAGCATTTT; d_gene: NA; abundance: NA; j_gene: TRBJ1-5; v_gene: TRBV27
CDR3aa: CSVATGPNQPQHF; CDR3nt: TGCAGCGTAGCGACAGGGCCCAATCAGCCCCAGCATTTT; d_gene: TRBD1; abundance: NA; j_gene: TRBJ1-5; v_gene: TRBV29-1
CDR3aa: CASSEKRTGELFF; CDR3nt: TGTGCCAGCAGTGAGAAGCGGACCGGGGAGCTGTTTTTT; d_gene: NA; abundance: NA; j_gene: TRBJ2-2; v_gene: TRBV6-1
CDR3aa: CASSYMEDNTGELFF; CDR3nt: TGTGCCAGCAGTTACATGGAGGATAACACCGGGGAGCTGTTTTTT; d_gene: NA; abundance: NA; j_gene: TRBJ2-2; v_gene: TRBV6-2/TRBV6-3
CDR3aa: CASSENQGAWQPQHF; CDR3nt: TGTGCCAGCAGTGAAAACCAGGGGGCCTGGCAGCCCCAGCATTTT; d_gene: TRBD1; abundance: NA; j_gene: TRBJ1-5; v_gene: TRBV28
CDR3aa: CASSVGGHRINEQFF; CDR3nt: TGTGCCAGCAGCGTAGGCGGGCACCGGATCAATGAGCAGTTCTTC; d_gene: NA; abundance: NA; j_gene: TRBJ2-1; v_gene: TRBV9
CDR3aa: CSVGLASTDTQYF; CDR3nt: TGCAGCGTTGGACTAGCGAGCACAGATACGCAGTATTTT; d_gene: TRBD2; abundance: NA; j_gene: TRBJ2-3; v_gene: TRBV29-1
CDR3aa: CASRELAGGEQYF; CDR3nt: TGTGCCAGCAGGGAACTAGCGGGAGGCGAGCAGTACTTC; d_gene: TRBD2; abundance: NA; j_gene: TRBJ2-7; v_gene: TRBV28
CDR3aa: CASSPQRASYNEQFF; CDR3nt: TGTGCCAGCAGCCCCCAGCGGGCGTCCTACAATGAGCAGTTCTTC; d_gene: NA; abundance: NA; j_gene: TRBJ2-1; v_gene: TRBV5-4
CDR3aa: CSVETGWGQYF; CDR3nt: TGCAGCGTGGAGACAGGGTGGGGGCAGTACTTC; d_gene: TRBD1; abundance: once; j_gene: TRBJ2-7; v_gene: TRBV29-1